A single sample gave rise to the 6 T cell receptor beta chains below, sequenced in a study of blood T cells in healthy people across ages. A second PCR, run for 7 to 11 cycles, used a sample-barcoded 5' primer plus a J-beta primer mix. Each CDR3 protein gets one entry after TCRdb re-called the 5' RACE reads with MiXCR. The data contain under 1,000,000 distinct CDR3 sequences, around 45% of them singletons. The sample taken for sequencing was blood. The origin of the receptors is a man older than 75 in good health.

The chain employs TRBV3-1 and TRBJ2-1; D is unresolved. The CDR3 spans 18 residues. Deletions cut 0 bases from V and 0 bases from J, with 15 bases between. Germline values: CDR1 LGHDT, CDR2 YNNKEL (reference sequence). The CDR3 coding sequence is TGTGCCAGCAGCCAAGATAACCAACCACCGAGCTCCTACAATGAGCAGTTCTTC. Its translation: CASSQDNQPPSSYNEQFF.

This clonotype was detected only a few times. V and J are TRBV5-5 and TRBJ1-2; D may be TRBD1 (5 bases). This CDR3 region has 14 residues. The V gene's germline CDR1 is SGHKS and CDR2 YYEKEE (reference sequence). Trimming pared 6 bases from V and 6 bases from J, leaving 18 bases between. DNA of the CDR3: TGTGCCAGCACCCCCTCTCGGGCAGGGAATGGCTACACCTTC. Protein sequence: CASTPSRAGNGYTF.

In its sample, this clonotype was seen many times. The chain joins TRBV15 to TRBJ2-6; a possible D gene is TRBD2 (5 bases). Germline-derived CDR1 and CDR2 are LNHNV and YYDKDF (reference sequence). V was shortened by 1 base and J by 0 bases, with 13 bases between the two germline ends. The CDR3 runs to 18 residues. CDR3 protein: CATSRGRGGFSGANVLTF. CDR3 nucleotides: TGTGCCACCAGCAGAGGACGAGGAGGTTTCTCTGGGGCCAACGTCCTGACTTTC. Drawing the rest from reference TRBV15 and TRBJ2-6, the complete variable domain is DAMVIQNPRYQVTQFGKPVTLSCSQTLNHNVMYWYQQKSSQAPKLLFHYYDKDFNNEADTPDNFQSRRPNTSFCFLDIRSPGLGDTAMYLCATSRGRGGFSGANVLTFGAGSRLTVL.

V and J are TRBV11-3 and TRBJ2-1; 13 bases are shared with TRBD2. This CDR3 spans 16 amino acids. V was clipped by 5 bases and J by 1 base; unmatched bases: 2. Germline assignment: CDR1 SGHNT and CDR2 YENEEA. The CDR3 nucleotides read TGTGCCAGCAGCCCGGGACTAGCGGGATCCTACAATGAGCAGTTCTTC. This encodes CASSPGLAGSYNEQFF.

The chain couples TRBV29-1 to TRBJ1-1; D ambiguous. CDR1 is SQVTM, CDR2 ANQGSEA, per germline. The V and J ends lost 5 bases and 11 bases respectively, with 12 bases between them. The CDR3 consists of 10 residues. The chain's CDR3 is CSVRDVDAFF. As DNA, the CDR3 is TGCAGCGTTCGGGATGTCGATGCTTTCTTT.

In regard to this clonotype: One junction end disagrees with the germline gene, perhaps due to a read error. This sequence joins TRBV28 and TRBJ2-1; D gene unclear. This CDR3 has 12 amino acids. Germline loops: CDR1 MDHEN, CDR2 SYDVKM. The CDR3 protein is CAGSLVPYREFF. In DNA form, the CDR3 reads TGTGCCGGCAGTCTTGTGCCTTACCGGGAGTTCTTC.